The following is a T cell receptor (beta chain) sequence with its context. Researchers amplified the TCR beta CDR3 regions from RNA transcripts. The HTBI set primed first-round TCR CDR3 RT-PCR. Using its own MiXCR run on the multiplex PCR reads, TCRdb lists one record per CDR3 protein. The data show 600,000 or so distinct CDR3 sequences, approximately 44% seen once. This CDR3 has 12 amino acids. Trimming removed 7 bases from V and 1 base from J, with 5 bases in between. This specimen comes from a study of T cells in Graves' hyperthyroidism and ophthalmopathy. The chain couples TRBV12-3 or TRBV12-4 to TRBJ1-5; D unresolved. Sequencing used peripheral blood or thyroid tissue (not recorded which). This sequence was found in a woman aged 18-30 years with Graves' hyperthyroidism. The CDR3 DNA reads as TGTGCCAGCAAGTTCAGCAATCAGCCCCAGCATTTT. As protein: CASKFSNQPQHF.